The sequence of this TCR beta chain was determined in a study of T cells in pancreatic ductal adenocarcinoma. Study results and limitations: The resected pancreatic cancer cohort was biased toward the minority with early-stage disease.

As regards this clone: Antigen: not known.

This CDR3 spans 15 amino acids. CDR1 is SGHAT and CDR2 is FQNNGV in the germline V gene. V lost 5 bases to trimming and J lost 3 bases; unmatched junction nucleotides: 7. Surgery without prior neoadjuvant therapy was the treatment of the selected pancreatic ductal adenocarcinoma patients. Here immunoSEQ multiplex PCR was the method, and the copy in TCRdb shows in-frame clones only, minus some. The data contain about 29,000 clones, around 94% of them singletons. The gene calls are TRBV11-2 and TRBJ2-7, with TRBD1 matching over 10 bases. Sequences were obtained from PBMCs. The clonotype was recovered from a human donor with pancreatic ductal adenocarcinoma. This chain's CDR3 is CASSQGTGANYEQYF. As DNA, the CDR3 is TGTGCCAGCAGCCAAGGGACAGGGGCTAACTACGAGCAGTACTTC.